The present TCR beta chain was sequenced within a study of blood T cell repertoires in COVID-19. Whole-study context: Spain, Italy and the United States supplied samples that represented acute and convalescent COVID-19. Sources were T cells, B-cell-depleted T cells, or PBMCs; the material itself was cDNA or gDNA.

Per the original data handling: From reference gene primer amplification, estimates of nucleated cell counts were derived. The data were produced by immunoSEQ multiplex PCR, yet TCRdb's version contains in-frame clones alone and is incomplete. For V, J and clone size, that table is used; D and trimming come from the DNA. The sample carries about 300,000 clones, roughly 90% recorded once. Germline CDR1 and CDR2: ENHRY and SYGVKD. The CDR3 totals 15 residues. The V gene end was trimmed by 2 bases and the J gene end by 4 bases; junction bases not matched to a gene: 7. The sequencing sample was made of peripheral blood. The chain combines TRBV10-3 with TRBJ1-2; 7 bases match TRBD1. The source of this sequence is a man younger than 30 who had recovered from COVID-19. CDR3 in DNA: TGTGCCATCAGTGAGAAGGGGGCGTCATTCTATGGCTACACCTTC. Encoded protein: CAISEKGASFYGYTF.